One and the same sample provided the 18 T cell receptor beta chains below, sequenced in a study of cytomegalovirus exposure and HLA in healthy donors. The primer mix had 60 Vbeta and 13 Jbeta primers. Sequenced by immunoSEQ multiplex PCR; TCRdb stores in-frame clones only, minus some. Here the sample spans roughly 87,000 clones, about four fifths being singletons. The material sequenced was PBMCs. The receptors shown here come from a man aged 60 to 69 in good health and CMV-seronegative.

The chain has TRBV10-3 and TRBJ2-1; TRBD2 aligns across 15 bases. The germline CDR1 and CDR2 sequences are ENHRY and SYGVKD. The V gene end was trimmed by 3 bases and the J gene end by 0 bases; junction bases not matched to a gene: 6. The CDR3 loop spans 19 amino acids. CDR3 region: CAISEGTSGGSSSYNEQFF. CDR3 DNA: TGTGCCATCAGTGAAGGGACTAGCGGGGGGTCGAGCTCCTACAATGAGCAGTTCTTC.

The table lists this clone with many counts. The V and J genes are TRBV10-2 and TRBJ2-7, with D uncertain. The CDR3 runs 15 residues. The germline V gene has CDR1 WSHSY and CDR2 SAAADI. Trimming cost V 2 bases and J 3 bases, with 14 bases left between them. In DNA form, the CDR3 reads TGCGCCAGCAGTGAGCGAGGTCTAACGAACTACGAGCAGTACTTC. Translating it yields CASSERGLTNYEQYF.

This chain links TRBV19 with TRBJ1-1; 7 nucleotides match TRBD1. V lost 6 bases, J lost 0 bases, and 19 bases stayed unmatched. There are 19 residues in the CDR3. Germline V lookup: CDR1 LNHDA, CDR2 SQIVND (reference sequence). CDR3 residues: CASSRDSDFGGLMNTEAFF. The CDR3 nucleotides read TGTGCCAGTAGCCGGGACAGTGATTTTGGGGGCCTTATGAACACTGAAGCTTTCTTT.

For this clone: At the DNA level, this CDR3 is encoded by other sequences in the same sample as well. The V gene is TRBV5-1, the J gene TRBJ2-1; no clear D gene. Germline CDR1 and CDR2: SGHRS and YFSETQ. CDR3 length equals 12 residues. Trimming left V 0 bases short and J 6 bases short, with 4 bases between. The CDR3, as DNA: TGCGCCAGCAGCTTGGGGCTCAATGAGCAGTTCTTC. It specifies CASSLGLNEQFF.

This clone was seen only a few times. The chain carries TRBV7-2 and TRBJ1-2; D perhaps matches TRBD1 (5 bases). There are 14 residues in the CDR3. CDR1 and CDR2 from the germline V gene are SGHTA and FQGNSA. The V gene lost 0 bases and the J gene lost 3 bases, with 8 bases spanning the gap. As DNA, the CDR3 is TGTGCCAGCAGCTTAGCAGGGGTTTACTATGGCTACACCTTC. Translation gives CASSLAGVYYGYTF. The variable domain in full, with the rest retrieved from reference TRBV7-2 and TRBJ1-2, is GAGVSQSPSNKVTEKGKDVELRCDPISGHTALYWYRQSLGQGLEFLIYFQGNSAPDKSGLPSDRFSAERTGGSVSTLTIQRTQQEDSAVYLCASSLAGVYYGYTFGSGTRLTVV.

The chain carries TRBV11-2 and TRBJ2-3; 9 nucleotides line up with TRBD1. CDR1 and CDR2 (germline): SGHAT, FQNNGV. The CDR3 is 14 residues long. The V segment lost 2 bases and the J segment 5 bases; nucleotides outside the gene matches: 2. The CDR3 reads CASSLTGGRDTQYF. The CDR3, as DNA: TGTGCCAGCAGCTTAACAGGGGGCAGAGATACGCAGTATTTT.

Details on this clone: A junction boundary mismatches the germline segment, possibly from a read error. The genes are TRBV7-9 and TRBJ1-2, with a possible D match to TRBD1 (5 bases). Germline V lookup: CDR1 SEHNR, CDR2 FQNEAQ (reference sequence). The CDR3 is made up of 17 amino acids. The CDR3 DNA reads TGTTCCAGCAGCTCCCCGGGCAGGGACTCTAATGGCTATGGCTACACCTTC. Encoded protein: CSSSSPGRDSNGYGYTF.

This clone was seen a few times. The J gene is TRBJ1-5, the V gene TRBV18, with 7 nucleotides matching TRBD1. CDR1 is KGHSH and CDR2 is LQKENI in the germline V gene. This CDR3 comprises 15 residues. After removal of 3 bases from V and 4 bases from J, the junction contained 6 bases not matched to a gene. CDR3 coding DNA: TGTGCCAGCTCACCCCAGGGGGGCGTTAATCAGCCCCAGCATTTT. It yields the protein CASSPQGGVNQPQHF. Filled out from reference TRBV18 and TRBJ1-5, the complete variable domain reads NAGVMQNPRHLVRRRGQEARLRCSPMKGHSHVYWYRQLPEEGLKFMVYLQKENIIDESGMPKERFSAEFPKEGPSILRIQQVVRGDSAAYFCASSPQGGVNQPQHFGDGTRLSIL.

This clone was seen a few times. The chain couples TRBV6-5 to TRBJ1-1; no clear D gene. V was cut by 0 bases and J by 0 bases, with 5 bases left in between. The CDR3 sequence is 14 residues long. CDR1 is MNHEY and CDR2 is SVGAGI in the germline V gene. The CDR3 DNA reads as TGTGCCAGCAGTTACTCTTCAGTGAACACTGAAGCTTTCTTT. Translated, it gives CASSYSSVNTEAFF.

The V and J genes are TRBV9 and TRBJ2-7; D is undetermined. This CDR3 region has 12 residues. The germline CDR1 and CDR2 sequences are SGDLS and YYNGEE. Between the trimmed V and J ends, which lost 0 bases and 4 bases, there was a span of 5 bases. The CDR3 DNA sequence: TGTGCCAGCAGCGTAGCCGCGTACGAGCAGTACTTC. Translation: CASSVAAYEQYF.

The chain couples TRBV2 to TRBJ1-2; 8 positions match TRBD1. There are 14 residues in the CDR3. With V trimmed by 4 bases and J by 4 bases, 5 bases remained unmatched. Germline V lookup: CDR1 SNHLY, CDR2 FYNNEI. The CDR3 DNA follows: TGTGCCAGCAGTGCAGGGGGCGCGATCTATGGCTACACCTTC. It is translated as CASSAGGAIYGYTF.

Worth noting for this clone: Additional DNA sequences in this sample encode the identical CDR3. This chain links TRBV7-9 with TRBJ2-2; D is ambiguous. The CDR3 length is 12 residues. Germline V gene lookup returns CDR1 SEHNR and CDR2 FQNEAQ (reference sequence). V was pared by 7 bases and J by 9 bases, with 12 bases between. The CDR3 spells CASTLTLRELFF. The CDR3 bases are TGTGCCAGCACCCTGACATTGAGGGAGCTGTTTTTT. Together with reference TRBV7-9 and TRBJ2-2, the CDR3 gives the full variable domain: DTGVSQNPRHKITKRGQNVTFRCDPISEHNRLYWYRQTLGQGPEFLTYFQNEAQLEKSRLLSDRFSAERPKGSFSTLEIQRTEQGDSAMYLCASTLTLRELFFGEGSRLTVL.

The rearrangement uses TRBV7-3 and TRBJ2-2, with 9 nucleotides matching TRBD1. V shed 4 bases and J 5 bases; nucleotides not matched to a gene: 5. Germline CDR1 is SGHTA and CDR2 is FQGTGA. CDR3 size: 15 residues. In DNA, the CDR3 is TGTGCCAGCAGCTCTCGGACAGGGGTGACCGGGGAGCTGTTTTTT. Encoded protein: CASSSRTGVTGELFF.

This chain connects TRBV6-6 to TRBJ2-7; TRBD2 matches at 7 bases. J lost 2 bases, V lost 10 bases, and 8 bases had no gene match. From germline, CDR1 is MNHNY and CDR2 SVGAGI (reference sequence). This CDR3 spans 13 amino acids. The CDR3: CATAGSGAYEQYF. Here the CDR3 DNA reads TGTGCCACGGCGGGGAGCGGGGCCTACGAGCAGTACTTC.

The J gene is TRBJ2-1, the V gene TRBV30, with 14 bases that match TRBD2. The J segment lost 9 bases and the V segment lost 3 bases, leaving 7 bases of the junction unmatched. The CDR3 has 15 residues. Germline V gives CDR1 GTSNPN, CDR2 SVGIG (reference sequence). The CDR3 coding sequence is TGTGCCTGGAGGTTGGGACTAGCGGGGGTAGGTGAGCAGTTCTTC. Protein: CAWRLGLAGVGEQFF.

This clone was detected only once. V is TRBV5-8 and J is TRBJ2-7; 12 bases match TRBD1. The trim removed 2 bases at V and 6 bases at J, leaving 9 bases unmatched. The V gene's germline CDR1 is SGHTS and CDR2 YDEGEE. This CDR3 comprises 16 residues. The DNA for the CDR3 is TGTGCCAGCAGCTTCCGTCCGGGACAGGGGGCCAGCGAGCAGTACTTC. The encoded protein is CASSFRPGQGASEQYF.

CDR3 DNA sequence: TGTGCCAGCAGTTACGGGGGGGCGAGGGGCTACACCTTC. Its protein product is CASSYGGARGYTF. This sequence joins TRBV6-5 and TRBJ1-2; a possible D gene is TRBD1 (6 bases). The CDR3 contains 13 residues. Germline V CDR1 and CDR2: MNHEY, SVGAGI. V lost 2 bases, J lost 8 bases, and 12 bases lay in between.

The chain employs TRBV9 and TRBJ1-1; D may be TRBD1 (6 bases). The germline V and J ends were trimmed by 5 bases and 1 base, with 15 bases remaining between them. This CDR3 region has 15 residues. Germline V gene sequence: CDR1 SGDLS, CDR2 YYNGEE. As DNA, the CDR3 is TGTGCCAGCAGTCAAAAAGGGGGGGGGAACACTGAAGCTTTCTTT. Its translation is CASSQKGGGNTEAFF. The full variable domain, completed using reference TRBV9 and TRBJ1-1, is DSGVTQTPKHLITATGQRVTLRCSPRSGDLSVYWYQQSLDQGLQFLIQYYNGEERAKGNILERFSAQQFPDLHSELNLSSLELGDSALYFCASSQKGGGNTEAFFGQGTRLTVV.